The following is a T cell receptor (beta chain) sequence with its context. No antigen is known for it. Assay used: immunoSEQ multiplex PCR; TCRdb lists only in-frame clones, some missing. The sample has fewer than 3 million clones, roughly 90% seen once. These data originate in a study of shared clonotypes between healthy human individuals. Study findings and constraints: Shared across four donors were roughly 4.8% of the naive CD4 clonotypes.

The CDR3 is made up of 12 amino acids. Germline CDR1 reads GTSNPN; CDR2 reads SVGIG (reference sequence). The V and J ends lost 0 bases and 10 bases respectively, with 10 bases between them. The sequenced material came from naive CD4+ T cells from PBMCs. As for subset: CD45RA+ positively selected. The TCR sequence derives from a man younger than 35 in good health. Some clones in this sample may be carry-over from other donors' samples. The chain has TRBV30 and TRBJ2-1; a possible D gene is TRBD2 (5 bases). CDR3 in DNA: TGTGCCTGGAGTGTTTATCGACTAGAGCAGTTCTTC. It encodes CAWSVYRLEQFF.